Presented here are 28 T cell receptor beta chains from one specimen sequenced in a study of blood T cell repertoires in COVID-19. TCRdb's copy holds only in-frame clones and misses some; the assay was immunoSEQ multiplex PCR. This sample yields 200,000 to 250,000 clones, of which roughly 91% are seen a single time; 3.5% to 5% belongs to the top ten. Source material: PBMCs or T cells enriched from blood (not recorded which). Every receptor here comes from a woman aged 25-40 years who had recovered from COVID-19.

The rearrangement links TRBV28 to TRBJ1-5; D not resolved. Trimming stripped 6 bases from V and 6 bases from J, with 18 bases between. Germline V gene lookup returns CDR1 MDHEN and CDR2 SYDVKM. CDR3 length: 15 residues. The CDR3 here is CASSGGQISLQPQHF. CDR3 bases: TGTGCCAGCAGCGGCGGCCAAATTTCGCTTCAGCCCCAGCATTTT.

The rearrangement links TRBV9 to TRBJ2-1; D might be TRBD2 (5 bases). The V gene lost 1 base and the J gene lost 0 bases, with 20 bases spanning the gap. This CDR3 contains 19 residues. Germline V gene sequence: CDR1 SGDLS, CDR2 YYNGEE. CDR3 sequence reads: CASSVPRTVNQSSYNEQFF. Here the CDR3 DNA reads TGTGCCAGCAGCGTACCGAGGACTGTTAATCAGAGCTCCTACAATGAGCAGTTCTTC.

The chain combines TRBV7-2 with TRBJ1-1; weak D call: TRBD1 (6 bases). The CDR3 runs 15 residues. Trimming took off 5 bases at V and 1 base at J, with 14 bases between the two ends. Germline CDR1 is SGHTA and CDR2 is FQGNSA. As DNA, the CDR3 is TGTGCCAGCAGCCGTGAAGTGGGGGCGAACACTGAAGCTTTCTTT. This sequence encodes CASSREVGANTEAFF.

The chain joins TRBV25-1 to TRBJ1-1; no clear D gene. The ends were cut back, 1 base at V and 4 bases at J, with 4 bases in the middle. Germline V lookup: CDR1 MGHDK, CDR2 SYGVNS. The CDR3 covers 12 residues. This CDR3 reads CASSESVTEAFF. CDR3 nucleotide sequence: TGTGCCAGCAGTGAATCGGTCACTGAAGCTTTCTTT.

The chain is built from TRBV5-5 and TRBJ1-5; 11 bases match TRBD1. CDR1 is SGHKS, CDR2 YYEKEE, per germline (reference sequence). With V trimmed by 3 bases and J by 0 bases, 8 bases remained unmatched. This CDR3 contains 18 residues. The CDR3 sequence: CASSYGTGGRDSNQPQHF. CDR3 nucleotide sequence: TGTGCCAGCAGCTATGGGACAGGGGGTCGGGATAGCAATCAGCCCCAGCATTTT.

The chain joins TRBV7-9 to TRBJ2-5; 9 bases map to TRBD1. J lost 2 bases, V lost 3 bases, and 7 bases had no gene match. Germline assignment: CDR1 SEHNR and CDR2 FQNEAQ (reference sequence). The CDR3 has 16 residues. The CDR3 sequence: CASSLPWGTGQETQYF. The CDR3 DNA sequence: TGTGCCAGCAGCTTGCCCTGGGGGACAGGGCAAGAGACCCAGTACTTC.

V and J are TRBV19 and TRBJ2-7, with TRBD2 as a possible D gene (6 bases). Trimming cost V 1 base and J 2 bases, with 9 bases left between them. Germline CDR1 reads LNHDA; CDR2 reads SQIVND (reference sequence). There are 14 residues in the CDR3. The CDR3 region is CASSIGRGTYEQYF. In nucleotides, the CDR3 is TGTGCCAGTAGTATAGGGCGGGGAACCTACGAGCAGTACTTC.

The chain uses TRBV13 and TRBJ1-1; no firm D call. V shed 5 bases and J shed 1 base, with 14 bases lying between them. This CDR3 region has 15 residues. Germline V gene data show CDR1 as PRHDT and CDR2 as FYEKMQ (reference sequence). The CDR3 region is CASSGGILWNTEAFF. In nucleotides, the CDR3 is TGTGCCAGCAGCGGAGGGATTCTCTGGAACACTGAAGCTTTCTTT.

V and J are TRBV12-3 or TRBV12-4 and TRBJ2-7; 7 positions match TRBD1. The J segment lost 6 bases and the V segment lost 3 bases, leaving 5 bases of the junction unmatched. The CDR3 sequence is 13 residues long. This chain's CDR3 is CASSLGQSAEQYF. CDR3 coding DNA: TGTGCCAGCAGTTTGGGACAGTCCGCCGAGCAGTACTTC.

The J gene is TRBJ1-1, the V gene TRBV7-2; D ambiguous. This CDR3 spans 16 amino acids. V lost 6 bases to trimming and J lost 1 base, with 18 bases between them. The germline CDR1 and CDR2 sequences are SGHTA and FQGNSA. The CDR3 protein is CASSPGGSKSNTEAFF. CDR3 sequence (DNA): TGTGCCAGCAGTCCGGGTGGAAGCAAATCGAACACTGAAGCTTTCTTT.

The chain couples TRBV9 to TRBJ1-2; TRBD1 aligns across 8 bases. Germline V gives CDR1 SGDLS, CDR2 YYNGEE. This CDR3 spans 12 amino acids. V lost 4 bases and J lost 11; bases outside the gene matches: 7. This CDR3 reads CASSSWTGRYTF. As DNA, the CDR3 is TGTGCCAGCAGCTCTTGGACAGGGAGGTACACCTTC.

This chain uses TRBV6-5 with TRBJ2-7; TRBD1 aligns across 10 bases. Germline V lookup: CDR1 MNHEY, CDR2 SVGAGI. The CDR3 sequence is 13 residues long. After removal of 7 bases from V and 6 bases from J, the junction contained 6 bases not matched to a gene. The CDR3 DNA reads TGTGCCAGCATTTGGACAGGGGGTCGCGAGCAGTACTTC. Translation gives CASIWTGGREQYF.

This sequence joins TRBV19 and TRBJ1-5, with 10 bases lining up with TRBD1. CDR3 length equals 19 residues. Per the germline V gene, CDR1 is LNHDA and CDR2 is SQIVND (reference sequence). Unmatched junction bases numbered 8, after V lost 0 bases and J lost 0 bases. For the CDR3, the DNA is TGTGCCAGTAGTATAGAATTGACAGGGGGCCCTTATAGCAATCAGCCCCAGCATTTT. Translating gives CASSIELTGGPYSNQPQHF.

V and J are TRBV27 and TRBJ1-2; D not resolved. CDR3 length: 15 residues. Germline V gene lookup returns CDR1 MNHEY and CDR2 SMNVEV (reference sequence). The V gene lost 2 bases and the J gene lost 2 bases, with 12 bases spanning the gap. The CDR3 DNA reads as TGTGCCAGCAGTTTAGGTCCTTACGGGAACTATGGCTACACCTTC. Its translation is CASSLGPYGNYGYTF.

The chain is built from TRBV29-1 and TRBJ2-7, with 15 bases lining up with TRBD2. The germline V gene encodes CDR1 SQVTM and CDR2 ANQGSEA. The V segment lost 4 bases and the J segment 5 bases; nucleotides outside the gene matches: 6. The CDR3 loop spans 15 amino acids. CDR3 loop: CSVGTSGRALNEQYF. The CDR3 DNA follows: TGCAGCGTTGGGACTAGCGGGAGGGCCCTCAACGAGCAGTACTTC.

The V call is TRBV5-4, the J call TRBJ1-2, with D unresolved. The germline gives CDR1 SGHNT, CDR2 YYREEE (reference sequence). This CDR3 has 12 residues. Trimming left V 2 bases short and J 6 bases short, with 8 bases between. This CDR3 is CASSFLQDGYTF. As DNA, the CDR3 is TGTGCCAGCAGCTTCCTGCAGGATGGCTACACCTTC.

This clone was detected once. The chain links TRBV10-3 to TRBJ1-4; weak D call: TRBD1 (5 bases). Germline V CDR1 and CDR2: ENHRY, SYGVKD. V lost 8 bases and J 7 bases, leaving 14 bases between the germline ends. The length of the CDR3 is 13 residues. The CDR3 sequence: CAISGRGGEKLFF. CDR3 bases: TGTGCCATCTCCGGAAGGGGTGGTGAAAAACTGTTTTTT.

V gene TRBV5-1 combines with J gene TRBJ2-3, with D hard to call. Germline V gene lookup returns CDR1 SGHRS and CDR2 YFSETQ. Trimming took 7 bases from V and 4 from J, leaving 13 bases between them. This CDR3 is built from 13 residues. CDR3 nucleotides: TGCGCCAGCGCCACCCGGGTCGCAGATACGCAGTATTTT. Its protein is CASATRVADTQYF.

The CDR3 nucleotides read TGTGCCAGCAGTCAAAATCGTGCGTCACCCACAACTAATGAAAAACTGTTTTTT. Protein: CASSQNRASPTTNEKLFF. The V and J genes are TRBV6-6 and TRBJ1-4, with D unresolved. The germline CDR1 and CDR2 sequences are MNHNY and SVGAGI (reference sequence). Between the trimmed V and J ends, which lost 5 bases and 0 bases, there was a span of 19 bases. The CDR3 spans 18 residues.

CDR3 protein: CSVQQGGDTEAFF. The CDR3, as DNA: TGCAGCGTCCAACAGGGTGGGGACACTGAAGCTTTCTTT. This chain connects TRBV29-1 to TRBJ1-1, with D tentatively TRBD1 (6 bases). Germline assignment: CDR1 SQVTM and CDR2 ANQGSEA. This CDR3 contains 13 residues. V was clipped by 6 bases and J by 3 bases, with 14 bases between them.

The J gene is TRBJ2-7, the V gene TRBV4-1; 7 nucleotides line up with TRBD1. There are 12 residues in the CDR3. The V gene's germline CDR1 is MGHRA and CDR2 YSYEKL. V lost 4 bases, J lost 7 bases, and 4 bases stayed unmatched. As DNA, the CDR3 is TGCGCCAGCAGCCCGACAGGGCTAGAGCAGTACTTC. This sequence encodes CASSPTGLEQYF.

The chain couples TRBV24-1 to TRBJ2-5; D is uncertain. V lost 2 bases, J lost 4 bases, and 7 bases lay in between. The CDR3 runs 13 residues. Germline CDR1 reads KGHDR; CDR2 reads SFDVKD. The CDR3 protein is CATSDSFRETQYF. CDR3 DNA: TGTGCCACCAGTGATTCATTTAGAGAGACCCAGTACTTC.

The chain recombines TRBV24-1 with TRBJ2-3, with 7 nucleotides matching TRBD2. Looked up from germline, CDR1 is KGHDR and CDR2 is SFDVKD. The CDR3 runs 14 residues. Unmatched junction bases numbered 6, after V lost 7 bases and J lost 3 bases. Here the CDR3 reads CATSPIGGTDTQYF. CDR3 nucleotide sequence: TGTGCCACCAGCCCCATCGGGGGGACAGATACGCAGTATTTT.

This chain uses TRBV18 with TRBJ1-1; 9 bases fit TRBD1. CDR3 length: 18 residues. Per germline, CDR1 KGHSH and CDR2 LQKENI. The ends lost 2 bases at V and 1 base at J; junction bases unmatched: 11. The DNA for the CDR3 is TGTGCCAGCTCACCAAGGGGGACAGGGAAGGTAGAGAACACTGAAGCTTTCTTT. Its translation: CASSPRGTGKVENTEAFF.

The chain couples TRBV19 to TRBJ1-1; TRBD1 agrees at 10 bases. The CDR3 runs to 17 residues. Germline V gene data show CDR1 as LNHDA and CDR2 as SQIVND (reference sequence). The trim removed 2 bases at V and 5 bases at J, leaving 11 bases unmatched. The CDR3 coding sequence is TGTGCCAGTAGTATATTATTCCGGGACAGGGGTTCGACTGAAGCTTTCTTT. Residues: CASSILFRDRGSTEAFF.

The CDR3 is CASSQGFWTSGRDEQFF. The CDR3 DNA reads as TGCGCCAGCAGCCAAGGGTTTTGGACTAGCGGTAGGGATGAGCAGTTCTTC. This chain joins TRBV4-1 and TRBJ2-1, with TRBD2 matching 10 bases. Germline V gene sequence: CDR1 MGHRA, CDR2 YSYEKL. V shed 1 base, J shed 8 bases, and the junction held 11 bases outside the gene matches. This CDR3 is 17 amino acids long.

The chain employs TRBV27 and TRBJ2-7; TRBD1 is a possible D gene (6 bases). V was clipped by 0 bases and J by 2 bases, with 11 bases between them. Germline CDR1 reads MNHEY; CDR2 reads SMNVEV (reference sequence). The CDR3 extends over 15 amino acids. The CDR3 DNA sequence: TGTGCCAGCAGTTTATCGGGGACACGACCCTACGAGCAGTACTTC. As protein: CASSLSGTRPYEQYF.

This sequence joins TRBV18 and TRBJ1-2, with TRBD1 matching over 10 bases. V lost 10 bases and J lost 6; bases outside the gene matches: 11. Germline V gives CDR1 KGHSH, CDR2 LQKENI. This CDR3 is 14 amino acids long. As DNA, the CDR3 is TGTGCCACGGGGATGACAGGGGGCGACCATGGCTACACCTTC. As protein: CATGMTGGDHGYTF.